This T cell receptor (beta chain) emerged from a study of blood T cell repertoires in COVID-19. Study at large: PBMCs, B-cell-depleted T cells, or T cells were the source of the cDNA or gDNA that made up the material.

Losses at the gene ends were 1 base for V and 3 bases for J; bases not matched to a gene: 3. Germline assignment: CDR1 LNHNV and CDR2 YYDKDF (reference sequence). This CDR3 comprises 16 residues. In the original workflow: Amplification from reference gene primers served as the basis for estimated nucleated cell counts. The method was immunoSEQ multiplex PCR; TCRdb's version includes in-frame clones alone and lacks a portion of them. V and J calls and clone size come straight from that table; D and trimming were deduced from the DNA. Among roughly 120,000 clones listed, more than 75% were seen once. This clone was counted once.

This sequence was found in a woman aged 45-65 years with acute or convalescent COVID-19. The chain combines TRBV15 with TRBJ2-1; TRBD2 agrees at 10 bases. The source material was peripheral blood. This CDR3 is CATSRVAGGSYNEQFF. CDR3 in DNA: TGTGCCACCAGCAGAGTAGCGGGAGGCAGCTACAATGAGCAGTTCTTC.